Listed below are T cell receptor beta chains from one sample, sequenced in a study of T cell repertoires in cytomegalovirus infection. One entry per CDR3 protein results from TCRdb running MiXCR on the reads. There are 300,000 to 450,000 distinct CDR3 sequences in the sample; over 15% occur only once, and approximately 8% lies in the top ten. The sample was PBMCs. The receptors were sampled from a human donor in good health (CMV status not recorded). Some clones in this sample may be carry-over from other donors' samples. The CDR3 runs from the conserved cysteine through the conserved F or W. Each record gives: clone size, J gene, V gene, CDR3 protein. The size field is filled for only some rows; it gives once, few, many or a size class.

many,TRBJ2-4,TRBV6-1,CASTLLGLADGAKNIQYF
few,TRBJ1-2,TRBV19,CASSIGTGENGYTF
many,TRBJ1-2,TRBV28,CASRAGTGGYGYTF
many,TRBJ2-1,TRBV7-2,CASSFTGTQGNEQFF
many,TRBJ2-7,TRBV6-1,CASRKTGAEQYF
NA,TRBJ2-1,TRBV7-9,CASSSRGRDNNEQFF
many,TRBJ1-1,TRBV12-3/TRBV12-4,CASSSHQTGPEAFF
many,TRBJ2-3,TRBV11-3,CASSPRGSGGPDTQYF
NA,TRBJ1-2,TRBV29-1,CSVGGEDYGYTF
many,TRBJ2-1,TRBV12-3/TRBV12-4,CASSLAPDLAGPYNEQFF
NA,TRBJ2-2,TRBV19,CASSSRGGSNTGELFF
many,TRBJ2-1,TRBV7-2,CASSPELAGVGNEQFF
NA,TRBJ2-4,TRBV12-3/TRBV12-4,CASSQGRDIQYF
many,TRBJ2-1,TRBV7-2,CASRYTGTNEQFF
NA,TRBJ2-1,TRBV10-3,CAISEVWDRPQFF
many,TRBJ1-6,TRBV12-3/TRBV12-4,CASSLGANSPLHF
few,TRBJ1-2,TRBV27,CASGGNYGYTF
NA,TRBJ2-5,TRBV27,CASRSPRGAQYF
NA,TRBJ1-3,TRBV12-3/TRBV12-4,CASSFGFLSGNTIYF
many,TRBJ2-3,TRBV7-2,CASSLVRRRLAGQRTDTQYF
many,TRBJ1-4,TRBV7-2,CASSLWDRPNEKLFF
many,TRBJ1-3,TRBV7-2,CASSLVGTRNTIYF
many,TRBJ1-6,TRBV27,CASSLIDRGPNSPLHF
NA,TRBJ1-1,TRBV20-1,CSAIKTGGFTEAFF
many,TRBJ1-1,TRBV14,CASSLGGGPTEAFF
NA,TRBJ1-6,TRBV18,CASSPRSDRGNSPLHF